The 12 T cell receptor beta chains below were found in one sample sequenced in a study of CD8+CD57+ T cells in acquired aplastic anemia. Template material for TCR beta VDJ and CDR3 profiling consisted of genomic DNA. TCRdb recomputed calls from the reads with MiXCR, one row per CDR3 protein. The sample gives hundreds of thousands of distinct CDR3 sequences, about two thirds of which show up once; more than 3.5% is in the top ten. Specimen: sorted CD4+, CD8+, or CD8+CD57+ T cells (not recorded which) from PBMCs. The receptor set was obtained from a human donor in good health, serving as a control.

Comment on this clonotype: The junction shows a germline mismatch at one end, possibly a read error. The chain uses TRBV9 and TRBJ2-7; unclear D gene. CDR3 size: 13 residues. Looked up from germline, CDR1 is SGDLS and CDR2 is YYNGEE. CDR3 protein: CASSAGFLVEESF. The CDR3 region has the DNA TGTGCCAGCAGCGCCGGATTCCTCGTCGAAGAGTCCTTC.

V and J are TRBV5-1 and TRBJ2-7; TRBD1 matches at 10 bases. Germline CDR1 is SGHRS and CDR2 is YFSETQ. This CDR3 is built from 15 residues. Trimming at V came to 5 bases and at J to 8 bases, leaving 13 bases not matched to a gene. The CDR3: CASSPTTGTGAKQYF. The DNA of the CDR3 is TGCGCCAGCAGTCCCACAACCGGGACAGGGGCCAAGCAGTACTTC.

This clonotype was counted at least ten times. The chain joins TRBV3-1 to TRBJ2-5, with D unclear. This CDR3 has 13 amino acids. The germline V gene encodes CDR1 LGHDT and CDR2 YNNKEL (reference sequence). The V and J ends lost 4 bases and 5 bases respectively, with 11 bases between them. This CDR3 is CASSRGPAETQYF. The CDR3 DNA reads TGTGCCAGCAGCCGTGGCCCCGCGGAGACCCAGTACTTC.

The V call is TRBV29-1, the J call TRBJ2-6; 8 bases are shared with TRBD1. Germline lookup yields CDR1 SQVTM and CDR2 ANQGSEA. There are 20 residues in the CDR3. J lost 0 bases, V lost 6 bases, and 19 bases had no gene match. This CDR3 is CSVRDRGVPGLCSGANVLTF. CDR3 DNA: TGCAGCGTCAGAGACAGGGGAGTCCCCGGGCTGTGCTCTGGGGCCAACGTCCTGACTTTC.

Note on this clonotype: This may be a read error, as it is one base from a much larger clone. The chain uses TRBV10-3 and TRBJ1-5, with D possibly being TRBD1 (5 bases). The V gene's germline CDR1 is ENHRY and CDR2 SYGVKD. The CDR3 has 14 amino acids. V was trimmed by 3 bases and J by 9 bases, leaving 15 bases between them. The DNA of the CDR3 is TGTGCCATCAGTGAAGGGACCAGCCTTGGGCCCCAGCATTTT. Translated: CAISEGTSLGPQHF.

Turning to this clonotype: One end of the junction does not line up with germline, which may come from a read error. The chain couples TRBV9 to TRBJ2-2; D assignment may be TRBD1 or TRBD2 (5 bases each). This CDR3 contains 14 residues. Germline V lookup: CDR1 SGDLS, CDR2 YYNGEE. The CDR3 sequence: CASSEGRTVYEQFF. DNA of the CDR3: TGTGCCAGCAGCGAGGGACGGACGGTTTACGAGCAGTTTTTT.

This clonotype was picked up one time. The rearrangement links TRBV7-2 to TRBJ2-1, with 8 positions matching TRBD1. Germline CDR1 SGHTA, CDR2 FQGNSA. The CDR3 length is 15 residues. V dropped 3 bases and J dropped 16; count of bases not matched to a gene: 17. The CDR3 region is CASSFDRGGGYAFFF. As DNA, the CDR3 is TGTGCCAGCAGCTTCGACAGGGGTGGCGGCTACGCCTTCTTCTTC.

This clonotype was counted at least ten times. This chain connects TRBV12-3 or TRBV12-4 to TRBJ2-5; no reliable D call. The CDR3 contains 14 residues. Trimming left V 2 bases short and J 3 bases short, with 10 bases between. CDR3 sequence (DNA): TGTGCCAGCAGTTTATCGGGCGGAGAAGAGACCCAGTACTTC. Its translation is CASSLSGGEETQYF.

The count of this clonotype is one. The chain links TRBV12-3 or TRBV12-4 to TRBJ2-1, with TRBD2 as a possible D gene (5 bases). The V end lost 6 bases, the J end lost 4 bases, and 7 bases lay between the germline ends. This CDR3 has 12 residues. The CDR3 DNA reads as TGTGCCAGCAGCCGCGGGTACAATGAGCAGTTCTTC. Its translation: CASSRGYNEQFF.

This clonotype has a count of ten or more. The V gene is TRBV6-6, the J gene TRBJ1-2; TRBD1 agrees at 7 bases. The CDR3 is made up of 17 amino acids. The V segment lost 1 base and the J segment 2 bases; nucleotides outside the gene matches: 10. Per the germline V gene, CDR1 is MNHNY and CDR2 is SVGAGI (reference sequence). CDR3 sequence reads: CASSYLGQRWLNYGYTF. CDR3 nucleotide sequence: TGTGCCAGCAGTTACTTGGGACAGCGCTGGTTGAACTATGGCTACACCTTC.

The chain employs TRBV5-1 and TRBJ2-7; a weak D match, TRBD1 (6 bases). CDR3 length equals 12 residues. V lost 6 bases to trimming and J lost 10 bases, with 17 bases between them. Germline lookup yields CDR1 SGHRS and CDR2 YFSETQ. The CDR3 DNA is TGCGCCAGCATATTCAGGGGACACTTACAGTACTTC. Amino acids: CASIFRGHLQYF.

Worth noting for this clonotype: In this CDR3 the conserved last residue, phenylalanine or tryptophan, is missing, so a read error is likely. Because the CDR3's place on the DNA is in doubt, the DNA is left out and the CDR3 is given as listed by TCRdb. The chain combines TRBV7-6 with TRBJ2-1; the tabulated D call, TRBD1, remains unverified against the DNA. Germline V gene sequence: CDR1 SGHVS, CDR2 FNYEAQ. The CDR3 contains 13 residues when both ends are counted. The CDR3 loop reads CASSTGTRDNSPL.